These T cell receptor beta chains were read from a single sample in a study of cytomegalovirus exposure and HLA in healthy donors. Sequencing was performed with immunoSEQ multiplex PCR; in TCRdb, only in-frame clones are kept and a portion is missing. This sample has tens of thousands of clones, with approximately 94% found just once. Sequencing was carried out using PBMCs. The source is a man in his late teens or twenties in good health and CMV-seropositive. The conserved cysteine and the conserved F or W are not part of the CDR3 here. Size values are once, few and many counts, or a class for expanded clones, and some rows have none.

len	abundance	v_gene	j_gene	CDR3aa
15	NA	TRBV5-6	TRBJ1-5	ASSLVAAGGDNQPQH
13	NA	TRBV27	TRBJ1-1	ASRRGTTGGDEAF
15	once	TRBV10-3	TRBJ2-2	AISESLRTGSPGELF
14	NA	TRBV11-2	TRBJ2-3	ASSLGVSASGSTQY
14	NA	TRBV18	TRBJ2-2	ASSLAGTGSTGELF
15	NA	TRBV5-1	TRBJ2-7	ASSLAVLLAGPYEQY
9	NA	TRBV20-1	TRBJ2-1	SADSYNEQF
13	NA	TRBV5-1	TRBJ2-1	ASSFTSGAYNEQF
14	NA	TRBV5-6	TRBJ2-7	ASSLAVGDRAYEQY
12	once	TRBV7-8	TRBJ1-5	ASSPNSRNQPQH
14	NA	TRBV13	TRBJ2-5	ASSPLAGGAGETQY
12	NA	TRBV25-1	TRBJ1-1	ASSERGGNTEAF
10	NA	TRBV29-1	TRBJ2-7	SVGRGQYEQY
13	NA	TRBV5-4	TRBJ2-2	ASSLGGGNTGELF
13	NA	TRBV5-1	TRBJ2-2	ASSLTNLNTGELF
13	NA	TRBV10-3	TRBJ1-3	AISERGQGGNTIY
13	NA	TRBV6-6	TRBJ2-3	ASTAGLAGVDTQY
14	NA	TRBV5-8	TRBJ2-7	ASSDLAGGRSYEQY
9	NA	TRBV20-1	TRBJ1-2	SARSVYGYT
14	NA	TRBV7-7	TRBJ1-1	ASSYSLSAQDTEAF
12	NA	TRBV28	TRBJ2-1	ASSPRTGGWEQF
11	NA	TRBV29-1	TRBJ1-1	SVGDRSPTEAF
12	NA	TRBV27	TRBJ2-2	ASSFLSDTGELF
12	NA	TRBV5-6	TRBJ2-7	ASSFFSIQDEQY
14	NA	TRBV5-1	TRBJ2-3	ASSLRTSGSKDTQY
13	NA	TRBV10-3	TRBJ2-4	AISAAGGAKNIQY
11	NA	TRBV28	TRBJ1-1	ASRHRVDGEAF
8	NA	TRBV6-6	TRBJ2-1	ASTGNEQF
14	NA	TRBV5-1	TRBJ2-5	ASSLADGRGRETQY
13	NA	TRBV2	TRBJ2-7	ASSAMASGSYEQY
10	NA	TRBV19	TRBJ1-5	ATGTVNQPQH
13	NA	TRBV9	TRBJ1-2	ASTLTGTGNYGYT
13	NA	TRBV12-5	TRBJ1-1	ASGLVGGESTEAF
10	NA	TRBV7-2	TRBJ1-2	ASSVQGYGYT
13	NA	TRBV7-8	TRBJ2-2	ASGGQGGRTGELF
14	NA	TRBV5-1	TRBJ1-3	ASSWASTGSGNTIY
13	NA	TRBV11-3	TRBJ2-2	ASSLGTGGFGELF
13	NA	TRBV7-8	TRBJ2-1	ASSRPGGSYNEQF
15	NA	TRBV12-5	TRBJ2-2	ASGLVRTGIWSGELF
14	NA	TRBV19	TRBJ2-5	ASSIMAGYGSETQY
13	NA	TRBV10-3	TRBJ2-5	AISESNRGGETQY
11	NA	TRBV5-1	TRBJ2-5	ASSLGDQETQY
14	NA	TRBV9	TRBJ1-2	ASSNRPRGPIYGYT
13	NA	TRBV19	TRBJ1-2	ASSITLQGPYGYT
11	NA	TRBV29-1	TRBJ2-3	SVESRLADTQY
13	NA	TRBV5-1	TRBJ2-2	ASSFDTSNTGELF
9	once	TRBV20-1	TRBJ2-7	SAREGYEQY
11	once	TRBV9	TRBJ2-7	ASSVGFGYEQY
10	NA	TRBV5-6	TRBJ1-5	ASSEGGQPQH
13	NA	TRBV5-6	TRBJ2-7	ASSLLLGQGYEQY
11	NA	TRBV6-5	TRBJ1-1	ASTMTGYGEAF
11	once	TRBV9	TRBJ2-7	ASPYNSAGEQY
13	NA	TRBV7-9	TRBJ1-5	ASSWSRDPNQPQH
13	NA	TRBV11-2	TRBJ2-3	ASSLSRGYTDTQY